This T cell receptor (beta chain) emerged from a study of blood T cell repertoires in COVID-19. Study-wide context: Spain, Italy and the United States supplied samples that represented acute and convalescent COVID-19. T cells, B-cell-depleted T cells, or PBMCs supplied cDNA or gDNA.

In the source study's methods: Amplification with reference gene primers provided the estimates of nucleated cell counts. Profiling relied on immunoSEQ multiplex PCR, and the TCRdb table lists in-frame clones only, not all of them. The D gene and trimming were derived from the DNA, and the V and J assignments and clone size from that table. The sample has 290,000 or so clones; over 75% are singletons. CDR3 size: 15 residues. Germline values: CDR1 MNHEY, CDR2 SVGAGI. V lost 10 bases to trimming and J lost 7 bases; unmatched junction nucleotides: 14. The sample taken for sequencing was peripheral blood. The receptor was derived from a middle-aged man with active or convalescent COVID-19. The chain recombines TRBV6-5 with TRBJ2-1; 9 bases line up with TRBD2. The chain's CDR3 is CATLRTGTSKNEQFF. CDR3 DNA sequence: TGTGCCACCCTAAGAACCGGGACTAGCAAAAATGAGCAGTTCTTC.